The clone carrying this T cell receptor (beta chain) was seen only a few times. Its antigen is undetermined. MiXCR was run by TCRdb on the RT-PCR reads, yielding one entry per CDR3 protein. In the table there are around 500,000 distinct CDR3 sequences, approximately 11% of which are singletons. This CDR3 is built from 14 residues. The germline V gene has CDR1 MDHEN and CDR2 SYDVKM. Trimming pared 5 bases from V and 1 base from J, leaving 8 bases between. This sample stems from a study of response to subunit inactivated influenza vaccine. Study outcomes and limitations: Researchers suggested that each seasonal influenza vaccination recruits few new T cells.

This clonotype originated in a man aged 45-65 years who received an inactivated influenza vaccine. V gene TRBV28 combines with J gene TRBJ2-2; unclear D gene. The input for sequencing was PBMCs from blood, taken 45 days after vaccination. Here the CDR3 reads CASSTSMNTGELFF. CDR3 in DNA: TGTGCCAGCAGTACATCAATGAACACCGGGGAGCTGTTTTTT.